These 32 T cell receptor beta chains share one sample of origin, sequenced in a study of cytomegalovirus exposure and HLA in healthy donors. It was with 60 Vbeta and 13 Jbeta primers that the PCR ran. Clones were read by immunoSEQ multiplex PCR, and TCRdb kept only the in-frame ones, dropping some. Among about 120,000 clones listed, 75% were seen once. The material sequenced was PBMCs. The receptors shown here come from a woman aged 45-65 years in good health and CMV-seronegative.

In its sample, this clone was seen a few times. The chain has TRBV27 and TRBJ2-7; 9 bases line up with TRBD1. Germline V gives CDR1 MNHEY, CDR2 SMNVEV (reference sequence). This CDR3 is built from 15 residues. V lost 0 bases and J lost 0; bases outside the gene matches: 0. DNA of the CDR3: TGTGCCAGCAGTTTATCGGACAGGGGCTCCTACGAGCAGTACTTC. Translating gives CASSLSDRGSYEQYF.

The rearrangement uses TRBV29-1 and TRBJ1-1; D perhaps matches TRBD1 (6 bases). Germline assignment: CDR1 SQVTM and CDR2 ANQGSEA. V lost 7 bases and J 5 bases, leaving 14 bases between the germline ends. The CDR3 has 12 amino acids. The CDR3 region is CSGHRDLTEAFF. In nucleotides, the CDR3 is TGCAGCGGCCACAGGGATTTGACTGAAGCTTTCTTT.

V usage is TRBV7-2 and J usage is TRBJ2-5; tentatively, D is TRBD2 (6 bases). The length of the CDR3 is 14 residues. CDR1 and CDR2 (germline): SGHTA, FQGNSA. The V end was cut by 5 bases, the J end by 4 bases, with 14 bases between. The CDR3 DNA reads as TGTGCCAGCAGCGTACGGAGGGCCGGAGAGACCCAGTACTTC. It codes for CASSVRRAGETQYF.

The V and J genes are TRBV29-1 and TRBJ1-3; no reliable D call. Trimming cost V 7 bases and J 4 bases, with 8 bases left between them. Germline V gene data show CDR1 as SQVTM and CDR2 as ANQGSEA. This CDR3 has 11 residues. This CDR3 reads CSGIQGNTIYF. DNA of the CDR3: TGCAGCGGGATACAGGGAAACACCATATATTTT.

The genes are TRBV28 and TRBJ2-2, with 12 bases fitting TRBD1. Per germline, CDR1 MDHEN and CDR2 SYDVKM. V lost 7 bases to trimming and J lost 8 bases; unmatched junction nucleotides: 11. This CDR3 has 16 residues. The DNA for the CDR3 is TGTGCCAGCACCGGAGGGACAGGGGGCATTATAGGGGAGCTGTTTTTT. Protein sequence: CASTGGTGGIIGELFF.

The chain couples TRBV7-2 to TRBJ2-7; perhaps TRBD2 as D (6 bases). The germline V and J ends were trimmed by 5 bases and 1 base, with 18 bases remaining between them. CDR1 is SGHTA, CDR2 FQGNSA, per germline. There are 16 residues in the CDR3. The CDR3 region has the DNA TGTGCCAGCAGCCGGTCACCTAGCGAACTGTCCTACGAGCAGTACTTC. Translated, it gives CASSRSPSELSYEQYF. Looking up the rest from reference TRBV7-2 and TRBJ2-7 gives the full variable domain: GAGVSQSPSNKVTEKGKDVELRCDPISGHTALYWYRQSLGQGLEFLIYFQGNSAPDKSGLPSDRFSAERTGGSVSTLTIQRTQQEDSAVYLCASSRSPSELSYEQYFGPGTRLTVT.

The CDR3 DNA is TGTGCCAGCGGAGCCCGTACATCCTTACACGAGCAGTACTTC. Translated: CASGARTSLHEQYF. The V and J genes are TRBV7-2 and TRBJ2-5; D not resolved. Gene TRBJ2-7 matches the end of the DNA better, so the J call may be wrong. The CDR3 length is 14 residues. CDR1 and CDR2 from the germline V gene are SGHTA and FQGNSA.

J is TRBJ2-2 and V is TRBV5-4; no firm D call. The CDR3 covers 12 residues. The V and J ends lost 4 bases and 7 bases respectively, with 8 bases between them. Germline V gene data show CDR1 as SGHNT and CDR2 as YYREEE (reference sequence). The CDR3 loop reads CASSQTVGELFF. CDR3 DNA sequence: TGTGCCAGCAGCCAGACTGTCGGGGAGCTGTTTTTT.

This clone showed up just a few times. V is TRBV6-6 and J is TRBJ1-1; 8 bases are a match to TRBD1. The J segment lost 5 bases and the V segment lost 6 bases, leaving 11 bases of the junction unmatched. The CDR3 is 15 residues long. The germline CDR1 and CDR2 sequences are MNHNY and SVGAGI (reference sequence). The CDR3 reads CASSLRTGLDTEAFF. In DNA, the CDR3 is TGTGCCAGCAGCCTAAGGACAGGGCTTGATACTGAAGCTTTCTTT.

The sample holds a few counts of this clone. V usage is TRBV18 and J usage is TRBJ2-2, with D possibly TRBD1 on 8 matching bases. The CDR3 totals 16 residues. Trimming left V 6 bases short and J 1 base short, with 15 bases between. Per the germline V gene, CDR1 is KGHSH and CDR2 is LQKENI. CDR3 loop: CASSASGTGNTGELFF. As DNA, the CDR3 is TGTGCCAGCTCTGCCAGCGGGACAGGGAACACCGGGGAGCTGTTTTTT. The full variable domain, its missing parts supplied by reference TRBV18 and TRBJ2-2, is NAGVMQNPRHLVRRRGQEARLRCSPMKGHSHVYWYRQLPEEGLKFMVYLQKENIIDESGMPKERFSAEFPKEGPSILRIQQVVRGDSAAYFCASSASGTGNTGELFFGEGSRLTVL.

This chain connects TRBV18 to TRBJ1-1, with unresolved D. The germline gives CDR1 KGHSH, CDR2 LQKENI. Trimming left V 3 bases short and J 7 bases short, with 9 bases between. The CDR3 length is 12 residues. CDR3 region: CASSPREGEAFF. CDR3 in DNA: TGTGCCAGCTCACCTAGGGAGGGTGAAGCTTTCTTT.

The V and J genes are TRBV20-1 and TRBJ1-2; D gene ambiguous. Per germline, CDR1 DFQATT and CDR2 SNEGSKA (reference sequence). Trimming left V 5 bases short and J 8 bases short, with 12 bases between. This CDR3 has 11 amino acids. In DNA form, the CDR3 reads TGCAGTGCTCCCCACCCTATCGGCTACACCTTC. It is translated as CSAPHPIGYTF.

The chain is built from TRBV7-9 and TRBJ2-5; 7 bases match TRBD2. This CDR3 region has 14 residues. Germline V lookup: CDR1 SEHNR, CDR2 FQNEAQ (reference sequence). V lost 1 base to trimming and J lost 5 bases; unmatched junction nucleotides: 4. For the CDR3, the DNA is TGTGCCAGCAGCTTAGTGGGGGGGACGGAGACCCAGTACTTC. This codes for CASSLVGGTETQYF.

CDR3 DNA sequence: TGTGCCAGCAGGCGAGGCCTAGCGGGAGTCTCCTACGAGCAGTACTTC. Protein product: CASRRGLAGVSYEQYF. The chain is built from TRBV11-2 and TRBJ2-7; 10 bases align to TRBD2. Trimming cost V 6 bases and J 0 bases; bases outside gene matches: 8. The germline V gene has CDR1 SGHAT and CDR2 FQNNGV. The CDR3 runs to 16 residues. Full variable domain (remainder filled in from reference TRBV11-2 and TRBJ2-7): EAGVAQSPRYKIIEKRQSVAFWCNPISGHATLYWYQQILGQGPKLLIQFQNNGVVDDSQLPKDRFSAERLKGVDSTLKIQPAKLEDSAVYLCASRRGLAGVSYEQYFGPGTRLTVT.

The rearrangement links TRBV19 to TRBJ2-7, with 9 positions matching TRBD1. The CDR3 has 15 residues. Germline loops: CDR1 LNHDA, CDR2 SQIVND (reference sequence). V dropped 6 bases and J dropped 6; count of bases not matched to a gene: 12. DNA for the CDR3: TGTGCCAGTAGCAGACAGGGGGAAGGGAAGAGCGAGCAGTACTTC. It encodes CASSRQGEGKSEQYF.

The chain links TRBV11-2 to TRBJ2-3; D is perhaps TRBD2 (6 bases). CDR1 and CDR2 from the germline V gene are SGHAT and FQNNGV. V was shortened by 5 bases and J by 7 bases, with 22 bases between the two germline ends. CDR3 length equals 16 residues. The chain's CDR3 is CASSRAGTRAGYTQYF. For the CDR3, the DNA is TGTGCCAGCAGCCGAGCCGGGACTCGGGCGGGGTATACGCAGTATTTT.

In this sample, this clone turned up a few times. The rearrangement links TRBV5-8 to TRBJ2-7; TRBD1 might be the D (6 bases). V lost 4 bases to trimming and J lost 1 base, with 18 bases between them. Germline CDR1 is SGHTS and CDR2 is YDEGEE. The CDR3 covers 16 residues. The CDR3 spells CASSLKSGTLSYEQYF. In DNA, the CDR3 is TGTGCCAGCAGCCTAAAGTCCGGGACACTTTCCTACGAGCAGTACTTC.

The chain uses TRBV5-1 and TRBJ2-2, with D unresolved. The CDR3 contains 14 residues. Germline values: CDR1 SGHRS, CDR2 YFSETQ. Trimming pared 0 bases from V and 7 bases from J, leaving 10 bases between. The CDR3 reads CASSLDGLGGELFF. CDR3 coding DNA: TGCGCCAGCAGCTTGGATGGGCTTGGCGGGGAGCTGTTTTTT.

This clone came up a few times. The rearrangement uses TRBV10-3 and TRBJ2-7; 16 bases map to TRBD2. Germline trimming cut 8 bases from V and 0 bases from J; bases unmatched to any gene: 4. The CDR3 has 16 residues. The germline V gene encodes CDR1 ENHRY and CDR2 SYGVKD. The CDR3 reads CAIAGTSGRASYEQYF. CDR3 nucleotides: TGTGCCATCGCCGGGACTAGCGGGAGGGCCTCCTACGAGCAGTACTTC.

The chain combines TRBV27 with TRBJ2-1; TRBD2 aligns across 11 bases. CDR1 is MNHEY and CDR2 is SMNVEV in the germline V gene (reference sequence). The trim removed 1 base at V and 3 bases at J, leaving 17 bases unmatched. This CDR3 has 21 amino acids. CDR3 coding DNA: TGTGCCAGCAGTTTATATGAAAGGGGATCTCCTAGCGGGAGGTTCTACAATGAGCAGTTCTTC. This sequence encodes CASSLYERGSPSGRFYNEQFF.

V gene TRBV7-6 combines with J gene TRBJ2-2; 12 bases match TRBD2. V dropped 5 bases and J dropped 4; count of bases not matched to a gene: 5. The CDR3 consists of 16 residues. In germline, CDR1 is SGHVS, CDR2 FNYEAQ. CDR3 loop: CASSPASGRVTGELFF. In DNA form, the CDR3 reads TGTGCCAGCAGCCCGGCTAGCGGGAGGGTCACCGGGGAGCTGTTTTTT.

Of note for this clone: A read error may produce the germline difference seen at one junction end. This chain connects TRBV7-9 to TRBJ2-3; D gene unclear. Germline-derived CDR1 and CDR2 are SEHNR and FQNEAQ (reference sequence). The CDR3 spans 12 residues. The CDR3 region has the DNA TGTGCCGGCAGTAGCTCCCCAGATACGCAGTATTTT. It yields the protein CAGSSSPDTQYF.

V usage is TRBV28 and J usage is TRBJ1-5, with TRBD1 matching 9 bases. There are 15 residues in the CDR3. Germline trimming cut 4 bases from V and 6 bases from J; bases unmatched to any gene: 7. Per the germline V gene, CDR1 is MDHEN and CDR2 is SYDVKM. The CDR3 loop reads CASSSTTGGVQPQHF. The CDR3 region has the DNA TGTGCCAGCAGTTCAACCACAGGGGGCGTTCAGCCCCAGCATTTT.

This chain joins TRBV7-3 and TRBJ2-2, with D possibly TRBD1 on 5 matching bases. The V gene's germline CDR1 is SGHTA and CDR2 FQGTGA. The V gene lost 0 bases and the J gene lost 4 bases, with 15 bases spanning the gap. The CDR3 runs to 17 residues. The CDR3 region has the DNA TGTGCCAGCAGCTTAACTTTGCAGGGTCGTATCACCGGGGAGCTGTTTTTT. This codes for CASSLTLQGRITGELFF.

This chain connects TRBV27 to TRBJ2-3; D not resolved. Trimming took 4 bases from V and 6 from J, leaving 14 bases between them. The germline CDR1 and CDR2 sequences are MNHEY and SMNVEV (reference sequence). The CDR3 has 14 amino acids. Here the CDR3 DNA reads TGTGCCAGCAGTTCCCTAGTGACTTACGATACGCAGTATTTT. Amino acid sequence: CASSSLVTYDTQYF.

This clone was observed a few times. The chain uses TRBV7-9 and TRBJ2-3; D gene uncertain. The CDR3 extends over 11 amino acids. Germline V lookup: CDR1 SEHNR, CDR2 FQNEAQ (reference sequence). V was cut by 8 bases and J by 3 bases, with 6 bases left in between. As DNA, the CDR3 is TGTGCCAGCGATCGGACAGATACGCAGTATTTT. Protein product: CASDRTDTQYF.

This clone was observed a few times. This chain links TRBV7-9 with TRBJ1-3; D possibly corresponds to TRBD1 (5 bases). Trimming took 1 base from V and 1 from J, leaving 8 bases between them. Germline V gene data show CDR1 as SEHNR and CDR2 as FQNEAQ (reference sequence). This CDR3 contains 15 residues. CDR3 sequence: CASSLVGGSGNTIYF. For the CDR3, the DNA is TGTGCCAGCAGCTTAGTGGGGGGGTCTGGAAACACCATATATTTT.

This chain links TRBV7-8 with TRBJ2-1, with D possibly TRBD1 on 5 matching bases. Trimming took 5 bases from V and 0 from J, leaving 11 bases between them. The CDR3 has 15 residues. CDR1 and CDR2 from the germline V gene are SGHVS and FQNEAQ. CDR3 region: CASSLDSYSYNEQFF. CDR3 in DNA: TGTGCCAGCAGCCTCGACAGTTACTCCTACAATGAGCAGTTCTTC.

The rearrangement uses TRBV7-9 and TRBJ2-7, with 11 bases that match TRBD2. The CDR3 is 14 residues long. Per germline, CDR1 SEHNR and CDR2 FQNEAQ (reference sequence). Losses at the gene ends were 8 bases for V and 6 bases for J; bases not matched to a gene: 9. The CDR3 coding sequence is TGTGCCAGCTCCGGGACTAGCGGAACTATCGAGCAGTACTTC. Protein sequence: CASSGTSGTIEQYF.

J is TRBJ2-3 and V is TRBV7-9; D not resolved. The CDR3 length is 15 residues. Looked up from germline, CDR1 is SEHNR and CDR2 is FQNEAQ (reference sequence). V dropped 1 base and J dropped 7 bases, with 15 bases sitting between them. The CDR3 is CASSLGGGDSNTQYF. The CDR3 DNA is TGTGCCAGCAGCTTAGGAGGCGGAGACTCCAATACGCAGTATTTT.

This clone has only one observation. The chain is built from TRBV29-1 and TRBJ1-6; D unclear. Germline loops: CDR1 SQVTM, CDR2 ANQGSEA. This CDR3 has 13 residues. The V end lost 8 bases, the J end lost 5 bases, and 13 bases lay between the germline ends. The CDR3 DNA reads as TGCAGCATTTCGACCGGAGATAATTCACCCCTCCACTTT. Translated, it gives CSISTGDNSPLHF.

The chain employs TRBV6-5 and TRBJ2-7; 8 positions match TRBD2. CDR3 length: 15 residues. J lost 3 bases, V lost 6 bases, and 10 bases had no gene match. From germline, CDR1 is MNHEY and CDR2 SVGAGI. CDR3 sequence reads: CASRVMVAGGYEQYF. CDR3 nucleotides: TGTGCCAGCAGGGTAATGGTTGCGGGAGGCTACGAGCAGTACTTC.